These T cell receptor beta chains were read from a single sample in a study of tumor-infiltrating lymphocytes in primary liver carcinoma. MiXCR was run by TCRdb on the multiplex PCR reads, yielding one entry per CDR3 protein. Of approximately 76,000 distinct CDR3 sequences listed, about two thirds are singletons. The source material was liver tumor tissue from sampling region 4. Receptors originate from a woman aged 55-75 years with primary liver carcinoma and hepatitis B virus infection. Both conserved end residues are part of each CDR3.

J gene | CDR3 length | V gene | CDR3 protein
TRBJ2-1 | 15 | TRBV9 | CANSVAPSSYNEQFF
TRBJ2-4 | 16 | TRBV7-8 | CAGSLLGGRVENIQYF
TRBJ2-1 | 14 | TRBV5-1 | CASSFSGSRNEQFF
TRBJ2-1 | 15 | TRBV11-2 | CASSLGGTCYNEQFF
TRBJ2-3 | 12 | TRBV6-6 | CASSLDTDTQYF
TRBJ2-7 | 11 | TRBV5-1 | CASSLDREQYF
TRBJ2-1 | 15 | TRBV7-2 | CASSLPGTSLREQFF
TRBJ1-6 | 13 | TRBV30 | CAWRTGVGSPLHF
TRBJ2-7 | 16 | TRBV11-2 | CPSTTPGRETRGEQYF
TRBJ2-7 | 13 | TRBV6-1 | CASETGETYERYF
TRBJ1-5 | 15 | TRBV12-3/TRBV12-4 | CVSSLVGQGGQPQHF
TRBJ1-2 | 14 | TRBV29-1 | CSVGGGQKDYGYTF
TRBJ2-3 | 16 | TRBV29-1 | CSVGDMGAGGTDTRYF
TRBJ1-4 | 16 | TRBV4-1 | CVSSPPIGSGGEKLFF
TRBJ2-1 | 17 | TRBV11-3 | CAGSSRGARTVGNEQFF
TRBJ2-1 | 15 | TRBV7-9 | CARSIRVAGYREQFF
TRBJ2-5 | 14 | TRBV5-4 | CVSSLRRVEDTQYF
TRBJ2-7 | 15 | TRBV11-3 | CASNLGTGGTLEQYF
TRBJ2-1 | 17 | TRBV6-7 | CANSYEGGTSRISEQFF
TRBJ2-1 | 16 | TRBV11-2 | CASSLDRLALGDEQFF
TRBJ2-7 | 15 | TRBV7-2 | CASGPAGLAPYEQYF
TRBJ2-2 | 15 | TRBV29-1 | CSVGTSAANTGERFF
TRBJ2-7 | 11 | TRBV29-1 | CRVVGGGEQYF
TRBJ2-3 | 13 | TRBV2 | CASRNTRTDTQYF
TRBJ2-6 | 13 | TRBV28 | CASTLSGANALTF
TRBJ2-7 | 14 | TRBV20-1 | CSAISGAGVHEQYF
TRBJ2-2 | 15 | TRBV5-6 | CASSLSGSRTRKLFF
TRBJ1-1 | 12 | TRBV28 | CASSLQRGTAFF
TRBJ1-2 | 12 | TRBV5-1 | CANSLEVGGYTF
TRBJ2-6 | 17 | TRBV11-3 | CAGSARIGTPGANVLTF
TRBJ2-2 | 14 | TRBV11-3 | CASRGTRATGEPLF
TRBJ2-7 | 15 | TRBV7-2 | CASSFEASKHYEQYF
TRBJ2-2 | 14 | TRBV6-5 | CASSSMDPPGELFF
TRBJ1-2 | 14 | TRBV11-2 | CASSLAGQDYGCIF
TRBJ2-7 | 15 | TRBV28 | CASCDPGGRRYEQYF
TRBJ1-6 | 16 | TRBV6-6 | CARSSTWLSYNSPLHF
TRBJ1-2 | 14 | TRBV6-5 | CASSRAGYIYGYTF
TRBJ2-3 | 14 | TRBV2 | CASSELAGTDTQYF
TRBJ1-1 | 13 | TRBV30 | CAWSVGLLTEAFF
TRBJ2-2 | 14 | TRBV28 | CASSFWANTGELFF
TRBJ2-1 | 14 | TRBV11-1 | CASSLVTGYNEQFF
TRBJ2-3 | 13 | TRBV11-2 | CASRSGAADTQYF
TRBJ1-5 | 14 | TRBV7-9 | CASSAGTSNQPQHF
TRBJ1-5 | 17 | TRBV2 | CASIALSGTGLDQPQHF
TRBJ2-7 | 13 | TRBV5-1 | CASSQGLSYEQYF
TRBJ1-5 | 15 | TRBV5-6 | CASSQQGNSNQPQHF
TRBJ2-1 | 14 | TRBV30 | CAWSRGGFYIEQFF
TRBJ1-2 | 14 | TRBV5-6 | CASTSTDRYYGYTF
TRBJ2-1 | 16 | TRBV11-2 | CASSPGLAGDYNEQLF
TRBJ2-1 | 18 | TRBV5-8 | CASSLGAVSDSGRNGQFF
TRBJ2-5 | 14 | TRBV11-3 | CVNSFSGFQETQYF
TRBJ2-2 | 14 | TRBV5-6 | CASSLRQGTGELFF
TRBJ2-3 | 18 | TRBV10-1 | CASRVLRLTSGFTDTQYF